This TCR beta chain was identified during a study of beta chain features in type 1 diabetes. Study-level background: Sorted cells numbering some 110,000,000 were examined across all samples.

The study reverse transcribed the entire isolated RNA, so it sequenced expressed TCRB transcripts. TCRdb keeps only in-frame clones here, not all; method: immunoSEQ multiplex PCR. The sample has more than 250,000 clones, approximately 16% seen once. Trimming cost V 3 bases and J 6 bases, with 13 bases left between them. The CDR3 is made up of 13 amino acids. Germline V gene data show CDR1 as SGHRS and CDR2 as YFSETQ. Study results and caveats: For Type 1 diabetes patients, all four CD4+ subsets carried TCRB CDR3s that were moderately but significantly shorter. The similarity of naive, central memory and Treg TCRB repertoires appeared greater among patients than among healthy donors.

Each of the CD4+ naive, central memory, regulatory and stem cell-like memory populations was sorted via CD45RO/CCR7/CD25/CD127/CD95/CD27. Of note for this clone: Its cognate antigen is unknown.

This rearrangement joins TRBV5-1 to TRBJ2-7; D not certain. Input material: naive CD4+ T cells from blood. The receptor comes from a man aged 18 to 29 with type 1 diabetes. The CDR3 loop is CASSWSMGLEQYF. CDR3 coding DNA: TGCGCCAGCAGCTGGAGCATGGGTCTCGAGCAGTACTTC.